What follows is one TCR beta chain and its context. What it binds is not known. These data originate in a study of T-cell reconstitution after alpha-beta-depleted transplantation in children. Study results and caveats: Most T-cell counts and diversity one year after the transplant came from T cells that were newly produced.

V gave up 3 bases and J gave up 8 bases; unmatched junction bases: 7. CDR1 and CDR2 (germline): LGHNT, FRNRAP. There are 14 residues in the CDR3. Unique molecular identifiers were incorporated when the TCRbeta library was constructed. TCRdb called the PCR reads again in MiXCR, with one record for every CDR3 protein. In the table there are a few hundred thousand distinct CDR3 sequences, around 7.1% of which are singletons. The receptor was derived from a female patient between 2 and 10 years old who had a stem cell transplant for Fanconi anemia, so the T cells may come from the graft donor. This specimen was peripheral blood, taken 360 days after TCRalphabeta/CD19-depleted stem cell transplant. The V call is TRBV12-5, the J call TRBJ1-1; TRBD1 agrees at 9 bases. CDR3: CASGLVPGQGEAFF. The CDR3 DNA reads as TGTGCTAGTGGTTTAGTACCGGGACAGGGCGAAGCTTTCTTT.